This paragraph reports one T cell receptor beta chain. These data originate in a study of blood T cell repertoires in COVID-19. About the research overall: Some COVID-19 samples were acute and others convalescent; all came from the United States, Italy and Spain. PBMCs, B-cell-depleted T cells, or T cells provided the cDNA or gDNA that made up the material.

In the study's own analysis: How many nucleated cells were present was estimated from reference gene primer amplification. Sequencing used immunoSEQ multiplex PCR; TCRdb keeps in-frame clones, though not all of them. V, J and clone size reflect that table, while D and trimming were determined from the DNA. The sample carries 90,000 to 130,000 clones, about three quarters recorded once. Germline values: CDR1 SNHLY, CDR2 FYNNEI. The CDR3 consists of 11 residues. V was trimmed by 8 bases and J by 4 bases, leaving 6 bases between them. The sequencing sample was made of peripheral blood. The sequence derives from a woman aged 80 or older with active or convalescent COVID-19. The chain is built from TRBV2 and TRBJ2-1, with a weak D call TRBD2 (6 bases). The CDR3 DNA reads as TGTGCCAGCGGGACTTACAATGAGCAGTTCTTC. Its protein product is CASGTYNEQFF. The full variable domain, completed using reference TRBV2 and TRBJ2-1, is EPEVTQTPSHQVTQMGQEVILRCVPISNHLYFYWYRQILGQKVEFLVSFYNNEISEKSEIFDDQFSVERPDGSNFTLKIRSTKLEDSAMYFCASGTYNEQFFGPGTRLTVL.